This T cell receptor beta chain was identified during a study of tumor-infiltrating lymphocytes in primary liver carcinoma. Study at large: The study obtained roughly 3.65 to 7.5 million productive TCRbeta reads per sample, similar across tissue types.

About this clonotype itself: Its antigen remains unknown. This CDR3 fails to terminate in the conserved phenylalanine or tryptophan, so it likely reflects a read error.

From roughly 21-30 mg of unsorted bulk tissue, DNA and RNA were co-extracted together. The germline V gene has CDR1 SQVTM and CDR2 ANQGSEA. The CDR3 contains 12 residues. Study-level findings and limits: When set against blood, tumors had a significantly higher top-250-clone fraction (p = 0.039).

Researchers generated TCR beta cDNA from 500 to 600 ng of total RNA, relying on a constant-region primer. ARM-PCR, slightly modified, supplied the TCR beta libraries through three nested multiplex PCR rounds. PCR rounds one and two used TRBV1-TRBV30 forward primers with a C-beta reverse primer for approximately 11 cycles each. TCRdb passed the multiplex PCR reads through MiXCR, listing each CDR3 protein once. The sample holds around 190,000 distinct CDR3 sequences, around four fifths seen once. This TCR came from a man aged 40-50 years with primary liver carcinoma and hepatitis B virus infection. Sequencing was done on a sample of tumor tissue from primary liver carcinoma. This chain connects TRBV29-1 to TRBJ2-3; D unresolved. For the CDR3, the DNA is TGCAGCGTTGCCCCCTCCACAGATGCGCAGTATTTA. Residues: CSVAPSTDAQYL.